Below are 19 T cell receptor beta chains sequenced from a single sample in a study of control samples from healthy donors and cancer patients. Measured with immunoSEQ multiplex PCR; TCRdb has only the in-frame clones, and not every one. The sample yields about 85,000 clones, around nine tenths seen once. Sequences were obtained from blood. All receptors derive from a woman between 55 and 75 years old in good health.

The rearrangement uses TRBV28 and TRBJ1-5, with TRBD1 matching over 8 bases. There are 15 residues in the CDR3. CDR1 and CDR2 (germline): MDHEN, SYDVKM. V shed 3 bases and J 5 bases; nucleotides not matched to a gene: 6. The CDR3 is CASSLGHRGDQPQHF. The CDR3 DNA sequence: TGTGCCAGCAGTTTGGGGCACAGGGGGGATCAGCCCCAGCATTTT.

The chain couples TRBV11-3 to TRBJ1-2; no reliable D call. V gave up 5 bases and J gave up 5 bases, with 21 bases separating them. This CDR3 has 16 residues. CDR1 is SGHNT and CDR2 is YENEEA in the germline V gene. CDR3 protein: CASSPETRRRAYGYTF. Written as DNA, the CDR3 is TGTGCCAGCAGCCCAGAAACCCGGCGCCGAGCTTATGGCTACACCTTC.

This chain connects TRBV11-2 to TRBJ2-7, with D possibly being TRBD2 (6 bases). Germline assignment: CDR1 SGHAT and CDR2 FQNNGV. CDR3 length: 18 amino acids. V lost 0 bases and J lost 0, with 18 bases in between. The CDR3 reads CASSLDPRRGSFSYEQYF. CDR3 in DNA: TGTGCCAGCAGCTTAGACCCTCGGCGGGGATCCTTCTCCTACGAGCAGTACTTC.

The chain combines TRBV11-2 with TRBJ2-5; the match to TRBD2 covers 8 bases. The germline CDR1 and CDR2 sequences are SGHAT and FQNNGV. The CDR3 has 17 amino acids. The ends lost 3 bases at V and 5 bases at J; junction bases unmatched: 14. CDR3 amino acids: CASSFLVIGGAWETQYF. The CDR3 DNA is TGTGCCAGCAGCTTCCTAGTTATCGGGGGGGCCTGGGAGACCCAGTACTTC. Supplemented by reference TRBV11-2 and TRBJ2-5, the full variable domain reads EAGVAQSPRYKIIEKRQSVAFWCNPISGHATLYWYQQILGQGPKLLIQFQNNGVVDDSQLPKDRFSAERLKGVDSTLKIQPAKLEDSAVYLCASSFLVIGGAWETQYFGPGTRLLVL.

The chain carries TRBV21-1 and TRBJ1-2. TRBV21-1 represents a pseudogene. This CDR3 contains 16 residues. CDR3 DNA: TGTGCCAGCAGCAAAGTTGGGGCAGGGAGGTTCTATGGCTACACCTTC. Amino acid sequence: CASSKVGAGRFYGYTF.

The chain carries TRBV19 and TRBJ1-1; D gene unclear. Trimming took 1 base from V and 0 from J, leaving 9 bases between them. The CDR3 contains 15 residues. Looked up from germline, CDR1 is LNHDA and CDR2 is SQIVND (reference sequence). The CDR3 loop reads CASSIGGEMNTEAFF. The CDR3 region has the DNA TGTGCCAGTAGTATAGGGGGAGAAATGAACACTGAAGCTTTCTTT.

The CDR3 region is CASSFLAGSYEQYF. In DNA, the CDR3 is TGCGCCAGCAGCTTTCTAGCGGGCTCCTACGAGCAGTACTTC. The J gene is TRBJ2-7, the V gene TRBV5-1, with TRBD2 identical over 8 bases. From germline, CDR1 is SGHRS and CDR2 YFSETQ. V trimming: 2 bases; J trimming: 0 bases; junction bases outside the gene matches: 1. This CDR3 contains 14 residues.

This clone was observed a handful of times. V and J are TRBV5-6 and TRBJ1-2, with 7 bases aligning to TRBD1. CDR1 SGHDT and CDR2 YYEEEE come from the germline V gene. V trimming: 6 bases; J trimming: 11 bases; junction bases outside the gene matches: 13. There are 13 residues in the CDR3. The CDR3 is CASTLQGTPLYTF. Here the CDR3 DNA reads TGTGCCAGCACCTTACAGGGGACCCCTCTATACACCTTC.

The chain recombines TRBV2 with TRBJ1-5; 8 bases map to TRBD1. The germline gives CDR1 SNHLY, CDR2 FYNNEI. V was clipped by 3 bases and J by 2 bases; unmatched bases: 3. The CDR3 contains 15 residues. The CDR3 DNA follows: TGTGCCAGCAGTGACTTACAGGGGGGCAATCAGCCCCAGCATTTT. Its translation: CASSDLQGGNQPQHF.

V and J are TRBV12-5 and TRBJ1-3; tentatively, D is TRBD1 (5 bases). Trimming took off 4 bases at V and 0 bases at J, with 13 bases between the two ends. Germline V lookup: CDR1 LGHNT, CDR2 FRNRAP. The CDR3 runs to 16 residues. CDR3 in amino acids: CASGSRGTYSGNTIYF. The CDR3 region has the DNA TGTGCTAGTGGTTCCCGCGGGACCTACTCTGGAAACACCATATATTTT.

V gene TRBV3-1 (or the pseudogene TRBV3-2) combines with J gene TRBJ1-3, with D possibly TRBD1 on 5 matching bases. Germline values: CDR1 LGHDT, CDR2 YNNKEL (reference sequence). The CDR3 is made up of 16 amino acids. V shed 2 bases and J shed 2 bases, with 13 bases lying between them. DNA of the CDR3: TGTGCCAGCAGCCAATTCGGCCAGGGAGCTGGAAACACCATATATTTT. Translation: CASSQFGQGAGNTIYF.

This rearrangement joins TRBV7-9 to TRBJ1-2, with D unclear. This CDR3 has 15 amino acids. The germline CDR1 and CDR2 sequences are SEHNR and FQNEAQ (reference sequence). Trimming shortened V by 3 bases and J by 4 bases, and 15 bases separated the two germline ends. Written as DNA, the CDR3 is TGTGCCAGCAGCTTTTTATCGGGCCCCGGCTATGGCTACACCTTC. It translates to CASSFLSGPGYGYTF.

For the CDR3, the DNA is TGCGCCAGCAGCTTGGCCGGATATTCACCCCTCCACTTT. Its translation: CASSLAGYSPLHF. V is TRBV5-1 and J is TRBJ1-6; D is undetermined. V lost 0 bases and J lost 8, with 6 bases in between. CDR3 length equals 13 residues. Germline-derived CDR1 and CDR2 are SGHRS and YFSETQ. The whole variable domain, remainder taken from reference TRBV5-1 and TRBJ1-6, is KAGVTQTPRYLIKTRGQQVTLSCSPISGHRSVSWYQQTPGQGLQFLFEYFSETQRNKGNFPGRFSGRQFSNSRSEMNVSTLELGDSALYLCASSLAGYSPLHFGNGTRLTVT.

The CDR3 coding sequence is TGCGCCAGCAGTCGGTACAGGGGAGTAGACTCACCCCTCCACTTT. Translated, it gives CASSRYRGVDSPLHF. The rearrangement links TRBV4-1 to TRBJ1-6; TRBD1 matches at 7 bases. Germline assignment: CDR1 MGHRA and CDR2 YSYEKL. V shed 6 bases and J 10 bases; nucleotides not matched to a gene: 12. The CDR3 covers 15 residues.

The count of this clone is one. V and J are TRBV6-1 and TRBJ1-1; D gene unclear. Germline assignment: CDR1 MNHNS and CDR2 SASEGT. The CDR3 has 13 residues. Between the trimmed V and J ends, which lost 0 bases and 2 bases, there was a span of 4 bases. Written as DNA, the CDR3 is TGTGCCAGCAGTGAAGCAGAAAACACTGAAGCTTTCTTT. Encoded protein: CASSEAENTEAFF.

The gene calls are TRBV3-1 (or the pseudogene TRBV3-2) and TRBJ2-7; D gene unclear. CDR3 size: 14 residues. Germline values: CDR1 LGHDT, CDR2 YNNKEL (reference sequence). V lost 1 base to trimming and J lost 2 bases, with 9 bases between them. CDR3 DNA sequence: TGTGCCAGCAGCCAAGGATGGTTTACCTACGAGCAGTACTTC. It translates to CASSQGWFTYEQYF.

The genes are TRBV5-6 and TRBJ1-2, with D possibly TRBD1 on 5 matching bases. Germline values: CDR1 SGHDT, CDR2 YYEEEE. This CDR3 has 14 residues. Trimming removed 4 bases from V and 7 bases from J, with 17 bases in between. The DNA of the CDR3 is TGTGCCAGCAGCATAACCGGGGCTCGTCGTGGCTACACCTTC. Its protein product is CASSITGARRGYTF.

The chain has TRBV7-2 and TRBJ2-5; 13 nucleotides match TRBD2. Looked up from germline, CDR1 is SGHTA and CDR2 is FQGNSA. The CDR3 loop spans 15 amino acids. V gave up 3 bases and J gave up 2 bases; unmatched junction bases: 0. The DNA for the CDR3 is TGTGCCAGCAGCTTGGGACTAGCGGGGCAAGAGACCCAGTACTTC. As protein: CASSLGLAGQETQYF.

The J gene is TRBJ1-1, the V gene TRBV7-8; 7 bases map to TRBD1. The germline gives CDR1 SGHVS, CDR2 FQNEAQ. The CDR3 is 16 residues long. V was pared by 5 bases and J by 0 bases, with 9 bases of the junction left unmatched. The CDR3 region is CASSHRDRFMNTEAFF. In nucleotides, the CDR3 is TGTGCCAGCAGCCACCGGGACAGATTCATGAACACTGAAGCTTTCTTT. The whole variable domain, remainder taken from reference TRBV7-8 and TRBJ1-1, is GAGVSQSPRYKVAKRGQDVALRCDPISGHVSLFWYQQALGQGPEFLTYFQNEAQLDKSGLPSDRFFAERPEGSVSTLKIQRTQQEDSAVYLCASSHRDRFMNTEAFFGQGTRLTVV.